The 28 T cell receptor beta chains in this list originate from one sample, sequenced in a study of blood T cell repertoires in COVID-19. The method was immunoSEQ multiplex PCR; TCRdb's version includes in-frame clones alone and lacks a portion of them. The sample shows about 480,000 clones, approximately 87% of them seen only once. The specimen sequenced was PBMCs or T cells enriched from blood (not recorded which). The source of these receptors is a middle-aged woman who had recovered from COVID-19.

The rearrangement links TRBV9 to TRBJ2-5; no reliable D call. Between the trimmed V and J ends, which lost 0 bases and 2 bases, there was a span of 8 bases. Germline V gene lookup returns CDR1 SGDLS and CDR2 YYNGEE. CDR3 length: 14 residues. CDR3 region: CASSVGLQQETQYF. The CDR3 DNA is TGTGCCAGCAGCGTAGGGCTACAGCAAGAGACCCAGTACTTC.

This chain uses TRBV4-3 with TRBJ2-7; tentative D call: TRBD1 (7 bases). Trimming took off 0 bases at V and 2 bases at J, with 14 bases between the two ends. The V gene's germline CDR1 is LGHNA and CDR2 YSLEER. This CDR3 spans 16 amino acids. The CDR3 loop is CASSQDPTGRPYEQYF. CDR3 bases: TGCGCCAGCAGCCAAGATCCGACAGGGAGGCCCTACGAGCAGTACTTC.

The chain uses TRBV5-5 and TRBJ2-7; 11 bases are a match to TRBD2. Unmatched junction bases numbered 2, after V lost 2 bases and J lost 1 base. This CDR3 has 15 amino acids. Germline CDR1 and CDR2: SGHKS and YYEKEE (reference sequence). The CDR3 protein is CASSFSGRGSYEQYF. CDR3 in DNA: TGTGCCAGCAGCTTTAGCGGGAGGGGATCCTACGAGCAGTACTTC.

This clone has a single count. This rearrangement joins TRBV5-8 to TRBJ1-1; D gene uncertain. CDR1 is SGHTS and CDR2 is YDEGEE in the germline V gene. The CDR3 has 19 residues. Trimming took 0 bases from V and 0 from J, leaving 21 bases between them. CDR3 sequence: CASSLAASHRTLLNTEAFF. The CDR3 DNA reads TGTGCCAGCAGCTTGGCCGCCAGTCACAGAACACTTCTGAACACTGAAGCTTTCTTT.

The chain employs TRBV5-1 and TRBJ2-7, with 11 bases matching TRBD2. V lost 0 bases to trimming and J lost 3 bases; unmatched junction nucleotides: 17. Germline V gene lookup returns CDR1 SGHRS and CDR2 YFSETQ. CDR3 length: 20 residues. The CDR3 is CASSLVMRASGRQINYEQYF. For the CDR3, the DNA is TGCGCCAGCAGCTTGGTAATGAGGGCTAGCGGGAGGCAAATCAACTACGAGCAGTACTTC.

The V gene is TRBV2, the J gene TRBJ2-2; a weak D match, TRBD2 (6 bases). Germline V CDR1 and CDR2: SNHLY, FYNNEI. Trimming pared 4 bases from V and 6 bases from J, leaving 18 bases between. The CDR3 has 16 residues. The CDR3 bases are TGTGCCAGCAGTGGCGGTACTAGCATTCCACCCGGGGAGCTGTTTTTT. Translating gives CASSGGTSIPPGELFF.

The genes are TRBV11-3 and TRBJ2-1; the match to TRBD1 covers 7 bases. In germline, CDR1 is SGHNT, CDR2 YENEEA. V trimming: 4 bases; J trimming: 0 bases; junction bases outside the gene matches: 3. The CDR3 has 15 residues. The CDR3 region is CASSYRDSSYNEQFF. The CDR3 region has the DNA TGTGCCAGCAGCTACCGGGACAGCTCCTACAATGAGCAGTTCTTC.

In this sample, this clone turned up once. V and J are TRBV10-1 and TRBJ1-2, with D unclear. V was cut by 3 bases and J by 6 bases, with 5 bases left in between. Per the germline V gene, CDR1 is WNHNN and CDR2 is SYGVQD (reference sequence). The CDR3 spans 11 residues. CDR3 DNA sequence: TGCGCCAGCAGTGACTCTGATGGCTACACCTTC. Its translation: CASSDSDGYTF.

The CDR3 DNA follows: TGTGCCAGCAGCTCGACTAGCGGTGAAAACAATGAGCAGTTCTTC. Its protein is CASSSTSGENNEQFF. The V gene is TRBV7-9, the J gene TRBJ2-1; 9 bases match TRBD2. This CDR3 has 15 residues. CDR1 and CDR2 from the germline V gene are SEHNR and FQNEAQ (reference sequence). The ends lost 4 bases at V and 5 bases at J; junction bases unmatched: 6.

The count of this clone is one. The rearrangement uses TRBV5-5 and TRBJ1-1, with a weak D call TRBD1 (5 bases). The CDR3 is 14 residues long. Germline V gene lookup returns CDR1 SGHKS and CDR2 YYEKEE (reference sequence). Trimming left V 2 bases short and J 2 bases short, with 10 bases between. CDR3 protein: CASSFDDRNTEAFF. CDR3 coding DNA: TGTGCCAGCAGCTTCGACGACAGAAACACTGAAGCTTTCTTT.

In nucleotides, the CDR3 is TGTGCCAGCAGTGATCGCACGGGAGGACCCCCTTTCGACGAGCAGTACTTC. It encodes CASSDRTGGPPFDEQYF. J is TRBJ2-7 and V is TRBV25-1; TRBD2 matches at 7 bases. This CDR3 contains 17 residues. J lost 5 bases, V lost 3 bases, and 16 bases had no gene match. The germline CDR1 and CDR2 sequences are MGHDK and SYGVNS.

The CDR3 spells CASSRGGNTGELFF. For the CDR3, the DNA is TGCGCCAGCAGCCGCGGGGGGAACACCGGGGAGCTGTTTTTT. The rearrangement links TRBV5-1 to TRBJ2-2; 7 bases are a match to TRBD2. This CDR3 is 14 amino acids long. Germline V CDR1 and CDR2: SGHRS, YFSETQ. Germline trimming cut 4 bases from V and 1 base from J; bases unmatched to any gene: 1.

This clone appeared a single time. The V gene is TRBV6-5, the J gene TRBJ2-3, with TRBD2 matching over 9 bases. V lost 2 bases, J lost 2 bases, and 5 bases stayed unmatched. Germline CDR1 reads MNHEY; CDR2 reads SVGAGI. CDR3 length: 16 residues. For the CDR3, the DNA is TGTGCCAGCAGTTACCTCCTAGCGGGAACCACAGATACGCAGTATTTT. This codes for CASSYLLAGTTDTQYF.

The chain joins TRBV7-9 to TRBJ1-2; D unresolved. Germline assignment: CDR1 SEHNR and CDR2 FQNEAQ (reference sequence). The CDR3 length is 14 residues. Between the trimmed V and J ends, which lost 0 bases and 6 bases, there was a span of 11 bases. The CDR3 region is CASSLARDLHGYTF. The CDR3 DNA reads TGTGCCAGCAGCTTAGCCCGGGATCTGCATGGCTACACCTTC.

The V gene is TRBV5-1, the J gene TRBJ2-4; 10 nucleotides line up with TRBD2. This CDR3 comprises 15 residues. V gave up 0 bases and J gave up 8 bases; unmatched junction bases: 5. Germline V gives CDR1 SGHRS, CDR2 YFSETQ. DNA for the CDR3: TGCGCCAGCAGCTTGGGGCTAGCGGGAGCCGACATTCAGTACTTC. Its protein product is CASSLGLAGADIQYF.

The CDR3 bases are TGTGCCAGCAGCTCACAGGGGGCGCTCACCGGGGAGCTGTTTTTT. As protein: CASSSQGALTGELFF. The rearrangement joins TRBV2 to TRBJ2-2, with 9 bases identical to TRBD1. This CDR3 comprises 15 residues. Germline CDR1 SNHLY, CDR2 FYNNEI. J lost 4 bases, V lost 6 bases, and 6 bases had no gene match.

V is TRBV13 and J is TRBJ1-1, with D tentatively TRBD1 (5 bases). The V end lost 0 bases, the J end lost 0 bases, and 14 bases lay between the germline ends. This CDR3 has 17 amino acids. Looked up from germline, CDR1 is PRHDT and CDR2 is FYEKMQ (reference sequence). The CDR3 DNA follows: TGTGCCAGCAGCTTAGGGGACATCTCTATGCTGAACACTGAAGCTTTCTTT. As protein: CASSLGDISMLNTEAFF.

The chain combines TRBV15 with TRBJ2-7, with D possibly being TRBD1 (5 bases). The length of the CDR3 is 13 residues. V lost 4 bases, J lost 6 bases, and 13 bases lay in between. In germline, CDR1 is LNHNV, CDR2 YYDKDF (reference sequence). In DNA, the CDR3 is TGTGCCACCAGCATGACAGTGCGAAGCGAGCAGTACTTC. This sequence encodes CATSMTVRSEQYF.

In DNA, the CDR3 is TGCGCCAGCAGTGTCTCTCGAGGGGGTGGGACAGGGGTCATTCACGAAAACAATGAGCAGTTCTTC. Encoded protein: CASSVSRGGGTGVIHENNEQFF. V and J are TRBV10-2 and TRBJ2-1, with TRBD1 matching over 10 bases. Unmatched junction bases numbered 26, after V lost 4 bases and J lost 5 bases. The germline V gene has CDR1 WSHSY and CDR2 SAAADI. This CDR3 has 22 residues.

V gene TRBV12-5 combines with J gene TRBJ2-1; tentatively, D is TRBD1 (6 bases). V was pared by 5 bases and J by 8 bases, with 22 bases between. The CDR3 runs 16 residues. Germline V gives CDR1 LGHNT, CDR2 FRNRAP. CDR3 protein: CASGGAAAGVGDEQFF. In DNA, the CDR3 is TGTGCTAGTGGTGGAGCTGCGGCAGGGGTAGGGGATGAGCAGTTCTTC.

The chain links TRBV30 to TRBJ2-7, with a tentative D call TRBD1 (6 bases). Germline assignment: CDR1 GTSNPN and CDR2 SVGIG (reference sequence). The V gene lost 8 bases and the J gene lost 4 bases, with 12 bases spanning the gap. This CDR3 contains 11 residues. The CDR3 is CAVGHPYEQYF. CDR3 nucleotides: TGTGCCGTGGGACATCCGTACGAGCAGTACTTC.

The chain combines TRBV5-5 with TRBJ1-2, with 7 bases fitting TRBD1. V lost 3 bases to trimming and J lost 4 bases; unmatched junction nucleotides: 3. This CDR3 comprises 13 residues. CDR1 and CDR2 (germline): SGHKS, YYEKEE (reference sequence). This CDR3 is CASSSEGAYGYTF. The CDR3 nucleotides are TGTGCCAGCAGCTCGGAGGGGGCCTATGGCTACACCTTC. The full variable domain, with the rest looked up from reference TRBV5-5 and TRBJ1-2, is DAGVTQSPTHLIKTRGQQVTLRCSPISGHKSVSWYQQVLGQGPQFIFQYYEKEERGRGNFPDRFSARQFPNYSSELNVNALLLGDSALYLCASSSEGAYGYTFGSGTRLTVV.

The CDR3 nucleotides read TGTGCCAGCAGTTTTGACAGGGACTATGGCTACACCTTC. Protein sequence: CASSFDRDYGYTF. The V and J genes are TRBV6-2 or TRBV6-3 and TRBJ1-2; TRBD1 matches at 7 bases. The germline CDR1 and CDR2 sequences are MNHEY and SVGEGT. The V and J ends lost 4 bases and 3 bases, in that order; junction bases with no gene match: 2. This CDR3 has 13 residues.

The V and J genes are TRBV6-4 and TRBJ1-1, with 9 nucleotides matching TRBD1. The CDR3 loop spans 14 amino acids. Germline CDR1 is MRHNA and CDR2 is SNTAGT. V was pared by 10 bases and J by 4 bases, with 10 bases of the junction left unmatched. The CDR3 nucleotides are TGTGCCATCCTCCGGGACAGGGAGAGCACTGAAGCTTTCTTT. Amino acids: CAILRDRESTEAFF.

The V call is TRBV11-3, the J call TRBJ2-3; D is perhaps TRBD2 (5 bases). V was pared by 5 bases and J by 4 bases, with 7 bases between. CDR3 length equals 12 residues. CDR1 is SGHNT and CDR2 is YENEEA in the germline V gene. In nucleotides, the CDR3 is TGTGCCAGCAGCAAGCGGCCAGATACGCAGTATTTT. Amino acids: CASSKRPDTQYF.

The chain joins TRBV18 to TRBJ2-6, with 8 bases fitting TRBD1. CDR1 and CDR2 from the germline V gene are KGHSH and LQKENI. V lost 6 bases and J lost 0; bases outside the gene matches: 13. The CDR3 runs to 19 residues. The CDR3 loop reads CASSYGGRGRFSGANVLTF. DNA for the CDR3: TGTGCCAGCTCCTATGGAGGCAGGGGGCGTTTCTCTGGGGCCAACGTCCTGACTTTC.

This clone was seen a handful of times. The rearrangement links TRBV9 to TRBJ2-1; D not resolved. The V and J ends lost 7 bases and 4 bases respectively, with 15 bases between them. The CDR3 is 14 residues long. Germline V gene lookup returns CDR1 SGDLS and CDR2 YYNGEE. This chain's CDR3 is CASGPDPRYNEQFF. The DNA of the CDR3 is TGTGCCAGCGGCCCCGATCCTAGGTACAATGAGCAGTTCTTC.

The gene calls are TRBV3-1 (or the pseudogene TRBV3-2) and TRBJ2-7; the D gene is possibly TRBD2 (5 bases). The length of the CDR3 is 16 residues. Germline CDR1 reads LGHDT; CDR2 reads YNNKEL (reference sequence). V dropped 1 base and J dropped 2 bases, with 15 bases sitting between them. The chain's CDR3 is CASSQGQRGITYEQYF. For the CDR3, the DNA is TGTGCCAGCAGCCAAGGTCAAAGAGGGATCACCTACGAGCAGTACTTC.